This T cell receptor beta chain was identified in a study of shared clonotypes between healthy human individuals. Study observations and caveats: Even with large depth, rarefaction showed that sorted-subset sequencing was incomplete. It was observed that approximately 5% of naive CD4 clonotypes were shared across a handful of donors.

In the original processing: ImmunoSEQ supplied junction-only sequences lacking quality scores, so filtering was different. Measured with immunoSEQ multiplex PCR; TCRdb has only the in-frame clones, and not every one. That table furnishes V, J and clone size, whereas the DNA furnished D and trimming. The table lists about 2 million clones, about 95% of them singletons, with roughly 1.1% in the top ten. In the naive CD8 group, cells lacked CD45RO and were positively selected for CCR7, so terminally differentiated effector memory CD45RA+ cells were left out. Details on this clone: Antigen: not known. The sample carries other DNA sequences with the same CDR3.

Trimming removed 0 bases at V and 0 bases at J, with 6 bases between. CDR1 is SGDLS, CDR2 YYNGEE, per germline. CDR3 length: 14 residues. This sequence originates from a man aged 18 to 35 in good health. Sequenced sample: naive CD8+ T cells sorted from blood. The chain carries TRBV9 and TRBJ1-1; no definite D call. The CDR3 region is CASSVGPLNTEAFF. CDR3 coding DNA: TGTGCCAGCAGCGTAGGCCCACTGAACACTGAAGCTTTCTTT. The variable domain in full, completed from reference TRBV9 and TRBJ1-1, reads DSGVTQTPKHLITATGQRVTLRCSPRSGDLSVYWYQQSLDQGLQFLIQYYNGEERAKGNILERFSAQQFPDLHSELNLSSLELGDSALYFCASSVGPLNTEAFFGQGTRLTVV.